The rows below give T cell receptor beta chains drawn from one sample of a study of T cell repertoires in cytomegalovirus infection. Their antigens are not known. TCRdb reprocessed the reads with MiXCR, giving one entry per CDR3 protein. Among about 110,000 distinct CDR3 sequences, 42% were seen once, and the ten largest hold just under 75%. The sequences come from CD8+ T cells from cultured PBMCs, collected from culture after CMV antigen stimulation. The receptors stem from a human donor in good health (CMV status not recorded). Some clones in this sample may be carry-over from other donors' samples. CDR3s include the opening cysteine and the closing phenylalanine or tryptophan. The order of the fields is clone size, J gene, D gene, V gene, CDR3 protein, CDR3 DNA. A D gene is named only where the DNA matches it firmly. Not every row has a clone size; where given, it reads once, few, many or a size class.

>.|TRBJ1-3|.|TRBV27
CASSLQGYSGNTIYF
TGTGCCAGCAGTTTACAGGGTTACTCTGGAAACACCATATATTTT
>.|TRBJ2-7|.|TRBV6-2/TRBV6-3
CASSYSTYEQYF
TGTGCCAGCAGTTACTCGACCTACGAGCAGTACTTC
>.|TRBJ2-5|.|TRBV12-3/TRBV12-4
CASSLVTGETQYF
TGTGCCAGCAGTTTAGTTACGGGGGAGACCCAGTACTTC
>.|TRBJ1-5|.|TRBV19
CASSIRASTNQPQHF
TGTGCCAGTAGTATTCGAGCCAGTACCAATCAGCCCCAGCATTTT
>.|TRBJ2-7|TRBD1|TRBV7-6
CASSSTTGANSYEQYF
TGTGCCAGCAGCTCCACGACAGGGGCGAACTCCTACGAGCAGTACTTC
>few|TRBJ2-7|.|TRBV27
CASSFLDSRYEQYF
TGTGCCAGCAGTTTCCTTGACAGTCGGTACGAGCAGTACTTC
>few|TRBJ2-1|.|TRBV4-1
CASSPRVGYNEQFF
TGCGCCAGCAGCCCCCGGGTAGGGTACAATGAGCAGTTCTTC
>many|TRBJ2-1|.|TRBV11-2
CASSTRTIDEQFF
TGTGCCAGCAGCACAAGGACTATCGATGAGCAGTTCTTC
>.|TRBJ2-7|TRBD2|TRBV7-2
CASSPGLAEGSYEQYF
TGTGCCAGCAGCCCCGGACTAGCGGAGGGGTCCTACGAGCAGTACTTC
>.|TRBJ1-6|.|TRBV4-1
CASSQAGTANSPLHF
TGCGCCAGCAGCCAAGCCGGGACTGCCAATTCACCCCTCCACTTT
>few|TRBJ1-6|TRBD1|TRBV9
CASSEGTANSPLHF
TGTGCCAGCAGCGAGGGGACAGCTAATTCACCCCTCCACTTT
>few|TRBJ2-5|TRBD2|TRBV28
CASGLAGEETQYF
TGTGCCAGCGGACTAGCGGGGGAAGAGACCCAGTACTTC
>few|TRBJ2-2|.|TRBV27
CASTTGGGSPGELFF
TGTGCCAGCACCACGGGTGGGGGTTCCCCCGGGGAGCTGTTTTTT
>.|TRBJ1-2|.|TRBV7-9
CASSLVPDGYTF
TGTGCCAGCAGCTTAGTTCCGGATGGCTACACCTTC